Reported below is one T cell receptor beta chain. These data originate in a study of blood T cell repertoires in COVID-19. At the level of the study: The samples span acute and convalescent COVID-19 from the United States, Italy and Spain. In each case, the material was cDNA or gDNA derived from T cells, B-cell-depleted T cells, or PBMCs.

Authors' analysis steps: Estimated nucleated cell counts came from reference gene primer amplification. Profiling relied on immunoSEQ multiplex PCR, and the TCRdb table lists in-frame clones only, not all of them. Clonal size and the V and J genes are those of that table, whereas D and trimming came from the DNA. This table holds roughly 48,000 clones, 88% found once. Sequenced sample: peripheral blood. The source of this sequence is a human donor in a cohort sampled during active COVID-19.

CDR3 nucleotide sequence: TGCAGCGTTGGCAGGGCACCGAACACTGAAGCTTTCTTT. Translated, it gives CSVGRAPNTEAFF. The chain links TRBV29-1 to TRBJ1-1; D might be TRBD1 (5 bases). Germline CDR1 SQVTM, CDR2 ANQGSEA. This CDR3 comprises 13 residues. V lost 4 bases and J lost 1, with 10 bases in between.